The present T cell receptor beta chain was sequenced within a study of blood T cell repertoires in COVID-19. V dropped 4 bases and J dropped 5 bases, with 14 bases sitting between them. The CDR3 sequence is 13 residues long. Per germline, CDR1 SQVTM and CDR2 ANQGSEA. Authors' analysis steps: Amplification from reference gene primers served as the basis for estimated nucleated cell counts. Data came from immunoSEQ multiplex PCR; TCRdb stores just in-frame clones and leaves some out. V and J calls and clone size come straight from that table; D and trimming were deduced from the DNA. The sample includes roughly 250,000 clones, about 88% of them seen just once. Grouping used clinical history reported by participants in a survey and questionnaire. The recovered donors of Cohort 3 showed two negative PCRs, clearance, or symptom resolution.

This TCR was sampled from a woman in her forties or fifties who had recovered from COVID-19. Sequences were obtained from PBMCs or T cells enriched from blood (not recorded which). The chain links TRBV29-1 to TRBJ1-1; D is unresolved. The CDR3, as DNA: TGCAGCGTTGTCGTGCTTTTGAGAACTGAAGCTTTCTTT. Its protein product is CSVVVLLRTEAFF.